Listed here are 27 T cell receptor beta chains from one sample, sequenced in a study of shared clonotypes between healthy human individuals. The method was immunoSEQ multiplex PCR; TCRdb's version includes in-frame clones alone and lacks a portion of them. The profile covers hundreds of thousands of clones, with around 74% appearing a single time and more than 1.5% taken by the ten largest. The sequenced sample was memory CD4+ T cells sorted from blood. The subset denotes: CD45RA-negative fraction. The receptor source for this set is a woman aged 30 to 39 in good health.

For this clone: The same CDR3 also results from other DNA sequences found in this sample. The chain recombines TRBV5-1 with TRBJ2-1; 11 nucleotides agree with TRBD2. This CDR3 is built from 15 residues. V lost 0 bases, J lost 4 bases, and 0 bases stayed unmatched. Germline V gene sequence: CDR1 SGHRS, CDR2 YFSETQ. CDR3 in DNA: TGCGCCAGCAGCTTGGGACTAGCGGGATACAATGAGCAGTTCTTC. It encodes CASSLGLAGYNEQFF.

Many counts were recorded for this clone. The sample has other DNA sequences that encode this CDR3 too. DNA for the CDR3: TGTGCCAGCAGCCCGGCCGGGACGTCACACAATGAGCAGTTCTTC. Translated, it gives CASSPAGTSHNEQFF. The chain employs TRBV14 and TRBJ2-1; the D gene could be TRBD1 or TRBD2 (5 bases each). With 4 bases removed from V and 5 bases from J, the gap between germline ends came to 15 bases. In germline, CDR1 is SGHDN, CDR2 FVKESK. The CDR3 consists of 15 residues.

The chain uses TRBV7-9 and TRBJ1-2, with D tentatively TRBD1 (5 bases). Germline V CDR1 and CDR2: SEHNR, FQNEAQ (reference sequence). The CDR3 totals 13 residues. The germline V and J ends were trimmed by 1 base and 7 bases, with 10 bases remaining between them. The CDR3 region has the DNA TGTGCCAGCAGCTTAGGGGGACCAGGTGGCTACACCTTC. It specifies CASSLGGPGGYTF.

V is TRBV12-5 and J is TRBJ2-3, with 7 bases aligning to TRBD2. Germline-derived CDR1 and CDR2 are LGHNT and FRNRAP. The CDR3 has 16 residues. V lost 0 bases, J lost 0 bases, and 3 bases stayed unmatched. CDR3 sequence reads: CASGLVLSGSTDTQYF. The DNA for the CDR3 is TGTGCTAGTGGTTTGGTACTTAGCGGGAGCACAGATACGCAGTATTTT.

Concerning this clone: Other DNA sequences within the sample encode an identical CDR3. This sequence joins TRBV4-1 and TRBJ2-3, with 11 bases that match TRBD2. Per the germline V gene, CDR1 is MGHRA and CDR2 is YSYEKL. V lost 1 base, J lost 0 bases, and 3 bases stayed unmatched. This CDR3 region has 17 residues. The CDR3 DNA reads TGCGCCAGCAGCCAAGGACTAGCGGGATCTAGCACAGATACGCAGTATTTT. Its translation is CASSQGLAGSSTDTQYF.

The rearrangement uses TRBV7-8 and TRBJ2-7, with 11 bases that match TRBD2. V shed 5 bases and J 3 bases; nucleotides not matched to a gene: 18. In germline, CDR1 is SGHVS, CDR2 FQNEAQ. The CDR3 has 19 residues. The CDR3 is CASSARSGRASVVGYEQYF. The DNA for the CDR3 is TGTGCCAGCAGCGCGCGTAGCGGGAGGGCTTCAGTAGTCGGCTACGAGCAGTACTTC.

This rearrangement joins TRBV11-2 to TRBJ2-7, with 7 bases that match TRBD1. The ends lost 5 bases at V and 7 bases at J; junction bases unmatched: 5. Germline assignment: CDR1 SGHAT and CDR2 FQNNGV. The CDR3 is 12 amino acids. This CDR3 reads CASSTTGREQYF. Here the CDR3 DNA reads TGTGCCAGCAGCACGACAGGGCGGGAGCAGTACTTC.

This clone showed up many times. The rearrangement links TRBV25-1 to TRBJ2-1, with 10 bases fitting TRBD1. The CDR3 is made up of 16 amino acids. Germline CDR1 reads MGHDK; CDR2 reads SYGVNS. Germline trimming cut 6 bases from V and 6 bases from J; bases unmatched to any gene: 11. The CDR3 nucleotides are TGTGCCAGCAGAACTTCAACGGGACAGGGGACCAATGAGCAGTTCTTC. Amino acids: CASRTSTGQGTNEQFF.

The gene calls are TRBV11-3 and TRBJ2-2; 11 positions agree with TRBD1. V shed 5 bases, J shed 6 bases, and the junction held 2 bases outside the gene matches. The CDR3 spans 14 residues. Germline V gene lookup returns CDR1 SGHNT and CDR2 YENEEA. As DNA, the CDR3 is TGTGCCAGCAGCCCGGGACAGGGGGCCGGGGAGCTGTTTTTT. This gives the protein CASSPGQGAGELFF. Full variable domain (remainder filled in from reference TRBV11-3 and TRBJ2-2): EAGVVQSPRYKIIEKKQPVAFWCNPISGHNTLYWYLQNLGQGPELLIRYENEEAVDDSQLPKDRFSAERLKGVDSTLKIQPAELGDSAVYLCASSPGQGAGELFFGEGSRLTVL.

The rearrangement joins TRBV30 to TRBJ2-7; 16 nucleotides match TRBD2. The length of the CDR3 is 16 residues. J was trimmed by 6 bases and V by 5 bases; bases with no gene match: 10. Germline CDR1 and CDR2: GTSNPN and SVGIG (reference sequence). This CDR3 is CAWGPGTSGRAREQYF. CDR3 nucleotide sequence: TGTGCCTGGGGACCAGGGACTAGCGGGAGGGCCCGCGAGCAGTACTTC.

The rearrangement uses TRBV10-3 and TRBJ2-3; no firm D call. The CDR3 has 14 amino acids. V lost 4 bases and J lost 2, with 10 bases in between. CDR1 ENHRY and CDR2 SYGVKD come from the germline V gene. The CDR3 bases are TGTGCCATCAGTGTTAGTGGTTTCACAGATACGCAGTATTTT. Encoded protein: CAISVSGFTDTQYF.

This clone showed up just once. The V gene is TRBV28, the J gene TRBJ2-2; 10 positions match TRBD1. CDR1 and CDR2 from the germline V gene are MDHEN and SYDVKM. V trimming: 3 bases; J trimming: 6 bases; junction bases outside the gene matches: 4. This CDR3 is built from 15 residues. Here the CDR3 DNA reads TGTGCCAGCAGTTTTGGGACAGGGGAGGCCGGGGAGCTGTTTTTT. Amino acid sequence: CASSFGTGEAGELFF.

The chain recombines TRBV10-1 with TRBJ1-1, with D possibly TRBD1 on 6 matching bases. This CDR3 region has 17 residues. The V gene lost 2 bases and the J gene lost 0 bases, with 16 bases spanning the gap. CDR1 and CDR2 (germline): WNHNN, SYGVQD (reference sequence). Here the CDR3 reads CASSENVLGTLNTEAFF. The CDR3 DNA is TGCGCCAGCAGTGAGAATGTCTTAGGGACATTGAACACTGAAGCTTTCTTT.

The CDR3 region is CASNRVGETQYF. For the CDR3, the DNA is TGTGCCAGCAATCGAGTAGGGGAGACCCAGTACTTC. The chain has TRBV4-2 and TRBJ2-5; D not certain. The ends were cut back, 7 bases at V and 5 bases at J, with 11 bases in the middle. The CDR3 loop spans 12 amino acids. Germline assignment: CDR1 LGHNA and CDR2 YNFKEQ.

The J gene is TRBJ1-4, the V gene TRBV11-2; D unclear. V lost 2 bases and J 4 bases, leaving 11 bases between the germline ends. The CDR3 sequence is 15 residues long. Germline V gene sequence: CDR1 SGHAT, CDR2 FQNNGV. CDR3 coding DNA: TGTGCCAGCAGCTTAACCGGCGGGTTTAATGAAAAACTGTTTTTT. Protein sequence: CASSLTGGFNEKLFF. Drawing the rest from reference TRBV11-2 and TRBJ1-4, the complete variable domain is EAGVAQSPRYKIIEKRQSVAFWCNPISGHATLYWYQQILGQGPKLLIQFQNNGVVDDSQLPKDRFSAERLKGVDSTLKIQPAKLEDSAVYLCASSLTGGFNEKLFFGSGTQLSVL.

As regards this clone: Other nucleotide sequences from this sample produce the same CDR3. The genes are TRBV28 and TRBJ2-1; TRBD2 aligns across 14 bases. With V trimmed by 5 bases and J by 10 bases, 7 bases remained unmatched. This CDR3 has 15 residues. From germline, CDR1 is MDHEN and CDR2 SYDVKM. The CDR3 DNA follows: TGTGCCAGCAGTCCGGGACTAGCGGGAGTGGGGGAGCAGTTCTTC. Translation gives CASSPGLAGVGEQFF.

The gene calls are TRBV5-4 and TRBJ1-2, with 9 bases fitting TRBD1. Germline V CDR1 and CDR2: SGHNT, YYREEE (reference sequence). After removal of 4 bases from V and 8 bases from J, the junction contained 6 bases not matched to a gene. This CDR3 is built from 13 residues. CDR3 coding DNA: TGTGCCAGCAGCGCCGGACAGGGGTACGGCTACACCTTC. It codes for CASSAGQGYGYTF.

V gene TRBV25-1 combines with J gene TRBJ2-7, with D uncertain. The CDR3 contains 14 residues. V gave up 6 bases and J gave up 3 bases, with 15 bases separating them. CDR1 is MGHDK and CDR2 is SYGVNS in the germline V gene. The CDR3 loop reads CASRTRTGLYEQYF. The CDR3 nucleotides read TGTGCCAGCAGAACGCGGACGGGTCTCTACGAGCAGTACTTC.

Only a few counts were recorded for this clone. Written as DNA, the CDR3 is TGTGCCAGCCGCCAGGGGGAGGGCGCGAGGACAGATACGCAGTATTTT. Protein: CASRQGEGARTDTQYF. J is TRBJ2-3 and V is TRBV19; the D gene could be TRBD1 or TRBD2 (7 bases each). Germline V gives CDR1 LNHDA, CDR2 SQIVND (reference sequence). The CDR3 length is 16 residues. V gave up 9 bases and J gave up 3 bases, with 22 bases separating them.

The genes are TRBV6-6 and TRBJ1-2; 7 nucleotides line up with TRBD1. Germline-derived CDR1 and CDR2 are MNHNY and SVGAGI (reference sequence). Germline trimming cut 5 bases from V and 5 bases from J; bases unmatched to any gene: 5. There are 13 residues in the CDR3. The chain's CDR3 is CASSTGAAYGYTF. The CDR3 DNA reads TGTGCCAGCAGTACAGGGGCGGCTTATGGCTACACCTTC.

The rearrangement uses TRBV4-2 and TRBJ1-2; TRBD1 matches at 10 bases. Germline assignment: CDR1 LGHNA and CDR2 YNFKEQ. The CDR3 totals 16 residues. With 4 bases clipped from V and 4 bases from J, the junction kept 9 bases outside the gene matches. The CDR3 here is CASSLNRQGASYGYTF. Written as DNA, the CDR3 is TGTGCCAGCAGCCTTAACCGACAGGGGGCCTCCTATGGCTACACCTTC.

The chain uses TRBV7-5 and TRBJ2-5; no DNA check was done on the table's D call, TRBD2. TRBV7-5 is classified as a pseudogene. This CDR3 comprises 16 residues. The CDR3 nucleotides are TGTGTCAGAAGCTCGGCTAGCGATCAGTCAAAAGAGACCCAGTACTTC. Protein: CVRSSASDQSKETQYF.

The chain has TRBV9 and TRBJ2-3; D remains unclear. V lost 0 bases and J 8 bases, leaving 13 bases between the germline ends. CDR1 SGDLS and CDR2 YYNGEE come from the germline V gene. This CDR3 comprises 14 residues. CDR3 sequence (DNA): TGTGCCAGCAGCGTAGCTCACTTCTTGAGTACGCAGTATTTT. Encoded protein: CASSVAHFLSTQYF.

The rearrangement links TRBV25-1 to TRBJ2-1; tentatively, D is TRBD1 (5 bases). Germline-derived CDR1 and CDR2 are MGHDK and SYGVNS. The CDR3 contains 12 residues. V lost 8 bases and J 9 bases, leaving 14 bases between the germline ends. CDR3 DNA sequence: TGTGCCAGCCGACTGGGGCCCACTGAGCAGTTCTTC. This sequence encodes CASRLGPTEQFF.

V and J are TRBV5-1 and TRBJ1-2; D call uncertain. Germline V gives CDR1 SGHRS, CDR2 YFSETQ. V dropped 3 bases and J dropped 3 bases, with 9 bases sitting between them. This CDR3 is 13 amino acids long. CDR3 in DNA: TGCGCCAGCAGCTCCTTTAGCGACTATGGCTACACCTTC. As protein: CASSSFSDYGYTF.

This sequence joins TRBV2 and TRBJ1-1, with a possible D match to TRBD1 (5 bases). Trimming shortened V by 10 bases and J by 0 bases, and 15 bases separated the two germline ends. Germline CDR1 reads SNHLY; CDR2 reads FYNNEI. The CDR3 consists of 14 residues. Here the CDR3 DNA reads TGTGCCACCATCCGGGGCGAGGTGAACACTGAAGCTTTCTTT. Amino acids: CATIRGEVNTEAFF.

Written as DNA, the CDR3 is TGTGCCAGTAGTTCCCAGGACAGGGGGAGGCACAATGAGCAGTTCTTC. It yields the protein CASSSQDRGRHNEQFF. The chain couples TRBV19 to TRBJ2-1; 10 positions agree with TRBD1. V lost 5 bases to trimming and J lost 5 bases; unmatched junction nucleotides: 9. There are 16 residues in the CDR3. CDR1 and CDR2 from the germline V gene are LNHDA and SQIVND (reference sequence).